This T cell receptor beta chain was recovered during a study of CD8 T cells in ankylosing spondylitis. This CDR3 is 18 amino acids long. Trimming took off 4 bases at V and 3 bases at J, with 25 bases between the two ends. Germline V CDR1 and CDR2: SQVTM, ANQGSEA. General study results and limits: Ankylosing spondylitis blood appeared to carry a characteristic TCR beta motif of fewer than 10 highly homologous variants. Previously reported in reactive arthritis synovial fluid and blood were some of the motif variants. In ankylosing spondylitis patients, matched synovial fluid reportedly showed significant enrichment of disease-linked clones.

This clonotype has a handful of counts. Its target is not known. Using quantitative 5'-RACE with molecular barcodes, the authors made TCR beta libraries. In TCRdb, the 5' RACE reads were re-called with MiXCR into one record per CDR3 protein. The repertoire holds about 160,000 distinct CDR3 sequences, with about 18% as singletons. The gene calls are TRBV29-1 and TRBJ2-1, with D maybe TRBD2 (6 bases). This clonotype was sampled from a male donor with ankylosing spondylitis or in good health (not recorded which). Sample: blood, either unsorted or a sorted T cell fraction (not recorded which). The CDR3 region has the DNA TGCAGCGTTGCGCCCTCACGGGGTAGCGGAAATGTCTACAATGAGCAGTTCTTC. Its translation: CSVAPSRGSGNVYNEQFF.